These T cell receptor beta chains were read from a single sample in a study of early T cells in non-severe SARS-CoV-2 infection. TCRdb independently ran MiXCR on the 5' RACE reads; one entry per CDR3 protein. The table lists 65,000 to 80,000 distinct CDR3 sequences, about 11% of them singletons. The sequenced sample consisted of whole blood. The receptors come from an adult who was a healthcare worker with PCR-confirmed SARS-CoV-2 infection or an uninfected control (not recorded which). The CDR3 runs from the conserved cysteine through the conserved F or W. Each record gives: V gene, J gene, D gene, clone size, CDR3 DNA, CDR3 protein. D genes are given only for firm matches. Clone size appears in some rows only: once, few, many, or a class for an expanded clone.

V gene: TRBV10-2
J gene: TRBJ2-7
D gene: -
clone size: many
CDR3 DNA: TGCGCCAGCAGTGAGTCGTGGGGGCCCTACGAGCAGTACTTC
CDR3 protein: CASSESWGPYEQYF

V gene: TRBV29-1
J gene: TRBJ1-2
D gene: -
clone size: -
CDR3 DNA: TGCAGCGTTGAAGATCGGAGGGGCGGGTATGGCTACACCTTC
CDR3 protein: CSVEDRRGGYGYTF

V gene: TRBV18
J gene: TRBJ2-3
D gene: -
clone size: many
CDR3 DNA: TGTGCCAGCTCAGCCAGGGTTAGCACAGATACGCAGTATTTT
CDR3 protein: CASSARVSTDTQYF

V gene: TRBV2
J gene: TRBJ2-1
D gene: TRBD1
clone size: few
CDR3 DNA: TGTGCCAGCAGGACAGGGGGCCGTGAGCAGTTCTTC
CDR3 protein: CASRTGGREQFF

V gene: TRBV19
J gene: TRBJ2-4
D gene: -
clone size: few
CDR3 DNA: TGTGCCAGTAGTATTGGGGGGAAAAACATTCAGTACTTC
CDR3 protein: CASSIGGKNIQYF

V gene: TRBV24-1
J gene: TRBJ2-1
D gene: TRBD2
clone size: many
CDR3 DNA: TGTGCCACCAGTGATTCTTTGTGGGGGAGGGTGAATGAGCAGTTCTTC
CDR3 protein: CATSDSLWGRVNEQFF

V gene: TRBV7-9
J gene: TRBJ1-1
D gene: TRBD1
clone size: few
CDR3 DNA: TGTGCCAGCAGCTTAGGGGACAGGGTGAACACTGAAGCTTTCTTT
CDR3 protein: CASSLGDRVNTEAFF

V gene: TRBV6-1
J gene: TRBJ2-1
D gene: TRBD2
clone size: many
CDR3 DNA: TGTGCCAGCAGTGAACAACCCCAAATCTTAGCGGGGGCCCCCAATGAGCAGTTCTTC
CDR3 protein: CASSEQPQILAGAPNEQFF

V gene: TRBV9
J gene: TRBJ2-7
D gene: -
clone size: -
CDR3 DNA: TGTGCCAGCAGCGTAAGCCCGGGGTCCTACGAGCAGTACTTC
CDR3 protein: CASSVSPGSYEQYF

V gene: TRBV27
J gene: TRBJ2-7
D gene: TRBD2
clone size: many
CDR3 DNA: TGTGCCAGCAGTTTATTCAGATCCGGGACTAGCGAACAGTACTTC
CDR3 protein: CASSLFRSGTSEQYF

V gene: TRBV11-2
J gene: TRBJ2-3
D gene: -
clone size: many
CDR3 DNA: TGTGCCAGCAGCTTAGAAACAGGCCTGGGGGCAGATACGCAGTATTTT
CDR3 protein: CASSLETGLGADTQYF

V gene: TRBV2
J gene: TRBJ2-2
D gene: -
clone size: many
CDR3 DNA: TGTGCCAGCAGTCCGGGGGAATTGAACACCGGGGAGCTGTTTTTT
CDR3 protein: CASSPGELNTGELFF

V gene: TRBV5-4
J gene: TRBJ2-6
D gene: -
clone size: many
CDR3 DNA: TGTGCCAGCAGCTCTGACCTTGCCTCTGGGGCCAACGTCCTGACTTTC
CDR3 protein: CASSSDLASGANVLTF

V gene: TRBV29-1
J gene: TRBJ2-7
D gene: TRBD1
clone size: -
CDR3 DNA: TGCAGCGTTGACGGGACAGGGGGATCCTACGAGCAGTACTTC
CDR3 protein: CSVDGTGGSYEQYF

V gene: TRBV6-5
J gene: TRBJ2-7
D gene: TRBD1
clone size: many
CDR3 DNA: TGTGCCAGCAGCACCGGGACAGGCTTCACCTACGAGCAGTACTTC
CDR3 protein: CASSTGTGFTYEQYF

V gene: TRBV20-1
J gene: TRBJ2-3
D gene: TRBD2
clone size: -
CDR3 DNA: TGCAGTGCTCCCCGCCTAGCGGGGGGCTTCACAGATACGCAGTATTTT
CDR3 protein: CSAPRLAGGFTDTQYF

V gene: TRBV11-2
J gene: TRBJ2-1
D gene: TRBD2
clone size: many
CDR3 DNA: TGTGCCAGCAGCCCCGGGGCGGGGGGCGAGTTCTTC
CDR3 protein: CASSPGAGGEFF

V gene: TRBV24-1
J gene: TRBJ2-1
D gene: -
clone size: -
CDR3 DNA: TGTGCCACCAGCCTAGCCGGCAATGAGCAGTTCTTC
CDR3 protein: CATSLAGNEQFF

V gene: TRBV29-1
J gene: TRBJ1-1
D gene: -
clone size: few
CDR3 DNA: TGCAGCGGGGACGGGGGCACTGAACCTTTCTTT
CDR3 protein: CSGDGGTEPFF

V gene: TRBV5-4
J gene: TRBJ2-2
D gene: -
clone size: many
CDR3 DNA: TGTGCCAGCAGCTTTGGCACCGGGGAGCTGTTTTTT
CDR3 protein: CASSFGTGELFF

V gene: TRBV5-1
J gene: TRBJ2-3
D gene: -
clone size: few
CDR3 DNA: TGCGCCAGCAGCTTGGGGCTATCGTCAGATACGCAGTATTTT
CDR3 protein: CASSLGLSSDTQYF

V gene: TRBV7-9
J gene: TRBJ2-7
D gene: -
clone size: many
CDR3 DNA: TGTGCCAGCGAGCCTCCGACAGAAACTTACGAGCAGTACTTC
CDR3 protein: CASEPPTETYEQYF

V gene: TRBV5-1
J gene: TRBJ1-1
D gene: -
clone size: many
CDR3 DNA: TGCGCCAGCAGCTACGGACGGTCCACTGAAGCTTTCTTT
CDR3 protein: CASSYGRSTEAFF

V gene: TRBV12-5
J gene: TRBJ2-1
D gene: TRBD2
clone size: -
CDR3 DNA: TGTGCTAGTGGTTTCCTCGCTCTAGCGGGGGGGGACAATGAGCAGTTCTTC
CDR3 protein: CASGFLALAGGDNEQFF

V gene: TRBV2
J gene: TRBJ1-6
D gene: -
clone size: many
CDR3 DNA: TGTGCCAGCAGGTCCTCGTATCTAGGTTCACCCCTCCACTTT
CDR3 protein: CASRSSYLGSPLHF

V gene: TRBV21-1
J gene: TRBJ1-1
D gene: -
clone size: once
CDR3 DNA: TGTGCCGCTCGCAGGGGGAACACTGAAGCTTTCTTT
CDR3 protein: CAARRGNTEAFF

V gene: TRBV12-3/TRBV12-4
J gene: TRBJ1-1
D gene: -
clone size: many
CDR3 DNA: TGTGCCAGCAGTTTAGCGCTTCGGACCCCCGGAGAAGCTTTCTTT
CDR3 protein: CASSLALRTPGEAFF

V gene: TRBV27
J gene: TRBJ2-7
D gene: -
clone size: many
CDR3 DNA: TGTGCCAGCAGTTTATACGGGACGGCTCCCTACGAGCAGTACTTC
CDR3 protein: CASSLYGTAPYEQYF

V gene: TRBV29-1
J gene: TRBJ1-4
D gene: -
clone size: -
CDR3 DNA: TGCAGCGTTGCCAGTTCTAATGAAAAACTGTTTTTT
CDR3 protein: CSVASSNEKLFF

V gene: TRBV2
J gene: TRBJ2-3
D gene: -
clone size: -
CDR3 DNA: TGTGCCAGCAAGCAGGGGACACCTAGCACAGATACGCAGTATTTT
CDR3 protein: CASKQGTPSTDTQYF

V gene: TRBV29-1
J gene: TRBJ2-7
D gene: -
clone size: -
CDR3 DNA: TGCAGCGTGGGAGACGACTACGAGCAGTACTTC
CDR3 protein: CSVGDDYEQYF

V gene: TRBV12-3/TRBV12-4
J gene: TRBJ1-5
D gene: -
clone size: medium-sized
CDR3 DNA: TGTGCCAGCAGTTTAAGTCCAGAGTTTTATAGCAATCAGCCCCAGCATTTT
CDR3 protein: CASSLSPEFYSNQPQHF

V gene: TRBV6-6
J gene: TRBJ1-2
D gene: -
clone size: many
CDR3 DNA: TGTGCCAGCAGTTACGGGGGGCCCCCTAACTATGGCTACACCTTC
CDR3 protein: CASSYGGPPNYGYTF

V gene: TRBV5-1
J gene: TRBJ1-5
D gene: TRBD1
clone size: -
CDR3 DNA: TGCGCCAGCAGCTTGGAAGGGACAGGGCAGCCCCAGCATTTT
CDR3 protein: CASSLEGTGQPQHF

V gene: TRBV5-5
J gene: TRBJ1-2
D gene: -
clone size: many
CDR3 DNA: TGTGCCAGCAGCTTGCCGGCGGAAGGGATGAGCTACACCTTC
CDR3 protein: CASSLPAEGMSYTF

V gene: TRBV3-1
J gene: TRBJ2-1
D gene: TRBD1
clone size: many
CDR3 DNA: TGTGCCAGCAGGCAGGGGGAGGAGCAGTTCTTC
CDR3 protein: CASRQGEEQFF

V gene: TRBV27
J gene: TRBJ2-3
D gene: -
clone size: -
CDR3 DNA: TGTGCCAGCAGTTCAGCAAAAGATACGCAGTATTTT
CDR3 protein: CASSSAKDTQYF

V gene: TRBV5-1
J gene: TRBJ2-3
D gene: TRBD1
clone size: -
CDR3 DNA: TGCGCCAGCAGCTTGGCCCCGGGACAGGGAACAGATACGCAGTATTTT
CDR3 protein: CASSLAPGQGTDTQYF

V gene: TRBV6-1
J gene: TRBJ2-7
D gene: TRBD1
clone size: -
CDR3 DNA: TGTGCCAGCAGCCCCTGGGGACAGGGATCCTACGAGCAGTACTTC
CDR3 protein: CASSPWGQGSYEQYF

V gene: TRBV21-1
J gene: TRBJ1-1
D gene: -
clone size: -
CDR3 DNA: TGTGCCGGGGGGGAACGGAAACTTTTT
CDR3 protein: CAGGERKLF

V gene: TRBV2
J gene: TRBJ1-2
D gene: -
clone size: few
CDR3 DNA: TGTGCCAGCACCCCTAGGCATGGCTACACCTTC
CDR3 protein: CASTPRHGYTF

V gene: TRBV2
J gene: TRBJ2-7
D gene: -
clone size: -
CDR3 DNA: TGTGCCAACAGTGAGCGGAGGACAGCCTACGAGCAGTACTTC
CDR3 protein: CANSERRTAYEQYF

V gene: TRBV6-5
J gene: TRBJ2-7
D gene: TRBD1
clone size: few
CDR3 DNA: TGTGCCAGCAGTACGACAGGGGCCTCCTACGAGCAGTACTTC
CDR3 protein: CASSTTGASYEQYF

V gene: TRBV29-1
J gene: TRBJ2-2
D gene: TRBD2
clone size: -
CDR3 DNA: TGCAGCGTTGAAGATCGGCGGGAGATGGCCGGGGAGCTGTTTTTT
CDR3 protein: CSVEDRREMAGELFF

V gene: TRBV20-1
J gene: TRBJ1-2
D gene: -
clone size: many
CDR3 DNA: TGCAGTGCTAGAGATCCCAGACGGACGAACTATGGCTACACCTTC
CDR3 protein: CSARDPRRTNYGYTF

V gene: TRBV25-1
J gene: TRBJ2-1
D gene: TRBD2
clone size: many
CDR3 DNA: TGTGCCAGCAGTGAATACGGGGGGGGATCCTACAATGAGCAGTTCTTC
CDR3 protein: CASSEYGGGSYNEQFF